This paragraph covers one TCR beta chain sequence. This clone was seen just once. The clone's antigen remains unknown. No much larger clone exists at a distance of one base, and base qualities are not known. The data were taken from a study of blood T cell repertoires in COVID-19 (dated by TCRdb to about 2020). Turning to the overall study: Samples covering the acute and convalescent phases of COVID-19 were provided by collaborators in the United States, Italy and Spain. The prospective study material was composed of cDNA or gDNA derived from T cells, B-cell-depleted T cells, or PBMCs. The dataset comprised deeply sampled blood TCRbeta repertoires from subjects exposed to, actively infected with, or recovered from COVID-19. The repertoires were released in a freely available public database meant as a resource for research on the immune response to SARS-CoV-2. The samples were drawn from two sources: the first 160 participants of the ongoing ImmuneRACE study, and approximately 1,300 subjects contributed by 6 global collaborators. Nearly every sample came with metadata listing a de-identified subject ID, COVID-19 status, age in years and sex. Where available, HLA class I and class II types were obtained from metadata supplied by the sample provider rather than from assay-based typing. On the study overall, not on this receptor specifically: The amount of clinical and demographic metadata varied by source and participant and was provided uncurated.

The germline V gene yields MRHNA for CDR1 and SNTAGT for CDR2. Relative to germline, V is 8 bases shorter and J is 6 bases shorter, with 10 bases between their ends. The CDR3 goes from the cysteine to the phenylalanine over 11 residues. Only the CDR3 part of the read is kept: 33 bases, read in frame from the first base. The immunoSEQ Assay, a bias-controlled multiplex PCR, was used to amplify TCRbeta CDR3 regions from genomic DNA. The authors processed their data as follows. The number of nucleated cells in each sample was estimated by amplification of reference gene primers within the assay. To quantify the absolute abundance of each unique TCRbeta CDR3 rearrangement, sequence reads were collapsed and filtered. For each sample, productive Simpson clonality was calculated as the square root of Simpson's diversity index over productive rearrangements. Entries here come from immuneACCESS through TCRdb and include only in-frame sequences with V and J called. Some clones fail to appear in such tables; in the studies checked, an unresolved V gene covers under half of the shortfall, and the cause of the remainder is unknown. Clonal size and the V and J genes are those of that table, whereas D and trimming came from the DNA. The sample records about 160,000 clones, about 81% of which are singletons. Roughly 11% of the sample belongs to the ten largest clones.

Whole blood was collected in K2EDTA tubes by collaborating institutions according to the institutions' own protocols. Collaborator samples were shipped for TCRbeta analysis as frozen whole blood, isolated PBMCs, or DNA extracted from either sample type. The chain was built from TRBV6-4 and TRBJ1-1; the D gene assignment is ambiguous. This receptor was identified in a man aged 55-75 years with active or convalescent COVID-19. Sequencing was performed on peripheral blood. The CDR3 loop reads CASPHSPEAFF. The sequence in DNA is TGTGCCAGCCCCCATAGCCCTGAAGCTTTCTTT.